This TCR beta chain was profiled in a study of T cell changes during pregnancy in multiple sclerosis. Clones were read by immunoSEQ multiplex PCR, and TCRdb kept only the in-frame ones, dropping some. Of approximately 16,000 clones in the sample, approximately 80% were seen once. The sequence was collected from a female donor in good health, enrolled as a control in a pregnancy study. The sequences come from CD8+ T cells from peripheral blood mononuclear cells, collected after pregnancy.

CDR3 nucleotide sequence: TGTGCCAGCAGCCAAGAGGGGACAGGACCGTACTACGAGCAGTACTTC. Its protein product is CASSQEGTGPYYEQYF. The chain is built from TRBV4-2 and TRBJ2-7, with TRBD1 matching 8 bases. With V trimmed by 0 bases and J by 3 bases, 7 bases remained unmatched. Germline V CDR1 and CDR2: LGHNA, YNFKEQ. The CDR3 has 16 amino acids.